Each of the 23 T cell receptor beta chains below was sequenced from the same sample in a study of blood T cell repertoires in COVID-19. Clones were read by immunoSEQ multiplex PCR, and TCRdb kept only the in-frame ones, dropping some. The sample lists approximately 240,000 clones, approximately 90% occurring once. Material: PBMCs or T cells enriched from blood (not recorded which). The source is a woman aged 18-30 years who had recovered from COVID-19.

The chain combines TRBV7-3 with TRBJ2-1; 7 nucleotides match TRBD2. The germline V gene encodes CDR1 SGHTA and CDR2 FQGTGA. This CDR3 has 15 amino acids. J was trimmed by 2 bases and V by 5 bases; bases with no gene match: 6. The CDR3: CASSPTSDTYNEQFF. The DNA of the CDR3 is TGTGCCAGCAGCCCTACTAGCGACACCTACAATGAGCAGTTCTTC.

This clone came up a few times. The chain links TRBV13 to TRBJ1-3, with TRBD1 as a possible D gene (6 bases). The CDR3 sequence is 15 residues long. Trimming pared 6 bases from V and 4 bases from J, leaving 16 bases between. Per germline, CDR1 PRHDT and CDR2 FYEKMQ (reference sequence). For the CDR3, the DNA is TGTGCCAGCAGTCTGGGGGCAGGGCCCGGAAACACCATATATTTT. Translating gives CASSLGAGPGNTIYF.

The J gene is TRBJ1-1, the V gene TRBV9, with TRBD1 identical over 12 bases. The CDR3 spans 11 residues. In germline, CDR1 is SGDLS, CDR2 YYNGEE. Trimming took 7 bases from V and 9 from J; bases not matched to a gene: 1. Here the CDR3 DNA reads TGTGCCAGCGGGACAGGGGGCCAAGCTTTCTTT. Residues: CASGTGGQAFF.

The genes are TRBV9 and TRBJ1-1, with unresolved D. The CDR3 has 14 residues. Germline V gene lookup returns CDR1 SGDLS and CDR2 YYNGEE. V lost 5 bases, J lost 4 bases, and 15 bases lay in between. The CDR3 sequence: CASSNGQPGTEAFF. CDR3 coding DNA: TGTGCCAGCAGTAACGGTCAGCCGGGCACTGAAGCTTTCTTT.

The chain is built from TRBV11-1 and TRBJ1-2, with TRBD1 identical over 11 bases. Germline values: CDR1 SGHAT, CDR2 FQDESV (reference sequence). This CDR3 has 15 amino acids. Trimming cost V 4 bases and J 4 bases; bases outside gene matches: 5. The CDR3 sequence is CASSSTDRGLYGYTF. The CDR3 nucleotides read TGTGCCAGCAGCTCGACGGACAGGGGGCTCTATGGCTACACCTTC.

The rearrangement links TRBV19 to TRBJ2-1; 12 positions match TRBD2. The CDR3 runs to 20 residues. CDR1 is LNHDA and CDR2 is SQIVND in the germline V gene (reference sequence). Unmatched junction bases numbered 19, after V lost 6 bases and J lost 4 bases. The CDR3 coding sequence is TGTGCCAGTAGCAGTTTACTAGCGGGGGGTCTGGGTTTAGCGTACAATGAGCAGTTCTTC. Amino acid sequence: CASSSLLAGGLGLAYNEQFF.

The V and J genes are TRBV5-4 and TRBJ1-2; 7 bases match TRBD1. The trim removed 3 bases at V and 4 bases at J, leaving 9 bases unmatched. In germline, CDR1 is SGHNT, CDR2 YYREEE (reference sequence). CDR3 length: 15 amino acids. In DNA, the CDR3 is TGTGCCAGCAGCTCCCGGGACAGTCCTTTCTATGGCTACACCTTC. Translation: CASSSRDSPFYGYTF.

This clone has just one count. This chain links TRBV3-1 (or the pseudogene TRBV3-2) with TRBJ2-3, with a possible D match to TRBD2 (6 bases). Between the trimmed V and J ends, which lost 3 bases and 4 bases, there was a span of 11 bases. CDR1 is LGHDT and CDR2 is YNNKEL in the germline V gene (reference sequence). There are 14 residues in the CDR3. The CDR3 here is CASSHTREADTQYF. The CDR3 nucleotides are TGTGCCAGCAGCCACACGAGGGAGGCAGATACGCAGTATTTT.

The V and J genes are TRBV7-8 and TRBJ1-5, with a weak D call TRBD1 (6 bases). The CDR3 is 15 amino acids. Germline V gene data show CDR1 as SGHVS and CDR2 as FQNEAQ. V was clipped by 5 bases and J by 1 base, with 12 bases between them. The CDR3 loop reads CASSAVGQSNQPQHF. CDR3 bases: TGTGCCAGCAGCGCCGTAGGACAGAGCAATCAGCCCCAGCATTTT.

The CDR3 DNA sequence: TGCGCCAGCAGAGGACTAGCGGGGGAACATGAGCAGTTCTTC. Its protein is CASRGLAGEHEQFF. This chain uses TRBV4-1 with TRBJ2-1, with TRBD2 identical over 13 bases. The CDR3 is 14 residues long. The V and J ends lost 6 bases and 8 bases, in that order; junction bases with no gene match: 4. Looked up from germline, CDR1 is MGHRA and CDR2 is YSYEKL.

The rearrangement uses TRBV28 and TRBJ1-3; TRBD1 agrees at 7 bases. Trimming cost V 6 bases and J 0 bases; bases outside gene matches: 5. This CDR3 spans 15 amino acids. CDR1 and CDR2 from the germline V gene are MDHEN and SYDVKM. The CDR3 sequence is CASSLGQISGNTIYF. The CDR3 DNA sequence: TGTGCCAGCAGCCTGGGACAGATCTCTGGAAACACCATATATTTT.

The chain recombines TRBV11-3 with TRBJ1-6; 10 positions match TRBD1. This CDR3 has 16 residues. Per germline, CDR1 SGHNT and CDR2 YENEEA. V lost 5 bases, J lost 10 bases, and 11 bases stayed unmatched. The chain's CDR3 is CASSHLRTGGRSPLHF. As DNA, the CDR3 is TGTGCCAGCAGCCACCTAAGGACAGGGGGGCGCTCACCCCTCCACTTT.

This clone has just one count. The chain employs TRBV19 and TRBJ1-1; D perhaps matches TRBD1 (5 bases). Trimming took off 1 base at V and 8 bases at J, with 11 bases between the two ends. This CDR3 is 13 amino acids long. Germline CDR1 LNHDA, CDR2 SQIVND (reference sequence). The CDR3 protein is CASSIAPGREAFF. DNA of the CDR3: TGTGCCAGTAGTATAGCCCCAGGGCGGGAAGCTTTCTTT.

The chain has TRBV3-1 (or the pseudogene TRBV3-2) and TRBJ2-1, with D perhaps matching TRBD2 (5 bases). V lost 4 bases, J lost 0 bases, and 13 bases lay in between. This CDR3 region has 16 residues. Germline V gene sequence: CDR1 LGHDT, CDR2 YNNKEL (reference sequence). DNA for the CDR3: TGTGCCAGCAGCCCTTTTGCGGGCCCCTCCTACAATGAGCAGTTCTTC. Translating it yields CASSPFAGPSYNEQFF.

This chain links TRBV9 with TRBJ1-2, with TRBD1 as a possible D gene (5 bases). This CDR3 is 15 amino acids long. CDR1 and CDR2 from the germline V gene are SGDLS and YYNGEE. With 0 bases removed from V and 3 bases from J, the gap between germline ends came to 12 bases. The CDR3 spells CASSVAREKDYGYTF. In DNA form, the CDR3 reads TGTGCCAGCAGCGTAGCCAGGGAAAAGGACTATGGCTACACCTTC.

The J gene is TRBJ1-1, the V gene TRBV7-3; TRBD1 might be the D (6 bases). Germline CDR1 SGHTA, CDR2 FQGTGA. The CDR3 spans 14 residues. V lost 4 bases and J 2 bases, leaving 11 bases between the germline ends. The CDR3 region has the DNA TGTGCCAGCAGCTCGCAGGGACATAACACTGAAGCTTTCTTT. Encoded protein: CASSSQGHNTEAFF.

This chain connects TRBV2 to TRBJ1-1, with D uncertain. The V and J ends lost 1 base and 3 bases respectively, with 9 bases between them. CDR3 length: 14 amino acids. Germline CDR1 reads SNHLY; CDR2 reads FYNNEI. CDR3 residues: CASSEGVADTEAFF. The CDR3 DNA follows: TGTGCCAGCAGTGAAGGGGTTGCGGACACTGAAGCTTTCTTT.

V and J are TRBV28 and TRBJ1-6; a possible D gene is TRBD1 (5 bases). V lost 4 bases to trimming and J lost 14 bases, with 12 bases between them. Germline V lookup: CDR1 MDHEN, CDR2 SYDVKM. CDR3 length: 12 residues. Written as DNA, the CDR3 is TGTGCCAGCAGTTCAGGGCCCTTGGCCCTCCACTTT. The encoded protein is CASSSGPLALHF.

The count of this clone is one. This sequence joins TRBV28 and TRBJ1-2; D remains unclear. Germline V CDR1 and CDR2: MDHEN, SYDVKM. This CDR3 is 11 amino acids long. Trimming removed 6 bases at V and 4 bases at J, with 6 bases between. The CDR3 loop is CASRNFYGYTF. Here the CDR3 DNA reads TGTGCCAGCAGGAACTTCTATGGCTACACCTTC.

The V call is TRBV28, the J call TRBJ1-1; no definite D call. From germline, CDR1 is MDHEN and CDR2 SYDVKM. The CDR3 extends over 13 amino acids. V lost 9 bases and J lost 4, with 15 bases in between. As DNA, the CDR3 is TGTGCCAGTAGAGCGGGGATTGGCACTGAAGCTTTCTTT. Its translation: CASRAGIGTEAFF.

CDR3 DNA sequence: TGTGCCAGCAGCTTAGGTTATAGCGGGGAACTCTACGAGCAGTACTTC. This codes for CASSLGYSGELYEQYF. The chain couples TRBV7-2 to TRBJ2-7; 8 nucleotides line up with TRBD2. CDR3 size: 16 residues. CDR1 is SGHTA, CDR2 FQGNSA, per germline. Trimming took 1 base from V and 3 from J; bases not matched to a gene: 8.

The chain links TRBV28 to TRBJ1-1, with unresolved D. Trimming shortened V by 6 bases and J by 0 bases, and 5 bases separated the two germline ends. The CDR3 runs to 12 residues. CDR1 is MDHEN and CDR2 is SYDVKM in the germline V gene. DNA for the CDR3: TGTGCCAGCAGCACTATGAACACTGAAGCTTTCTTT. This encodes CASSTMNTEAFF.

This chain connects TRBV5-1 to TRBJ1-1; D might be TRBD1 (6 bases). V gave up 2 bases and J gave up 0 bases, with 14 bases separating them. This CDR3 is built from 16 residues. CDR1 is SGHRS and CDR2 is YFSETQ in the germline V gene. The CDR3 DNA reads as TGCGCCAGCAGCTTTACGCCAGGGGCCGTGAACACTGAAGCTTTCTTT. Translating gives CASSFTPGAVNTEAFF.